Following are 8 T cell receptor beta chains from one sample sequenced in a study of regulatory T cells in long-lasting Graves disease. Investigators prepared the TCR beta libraries by applying iRepertoire HTBI primers and Arm-PCR of CDR3 regions. One entry per CDR3 protein, called by TCRdb with MiXCR from the multiplex PCR reads. Of 400,000 to 500,000 distinct CDR3 sequences detected, 15% to 20% appear once; the ten largest clones hold 23%. Specified time point: newly diagnosed GD, antithyroid drugs for less than 3 months. There was RNA extracted from PBMCs, and the TCR library was made from it. This sample was also put to use in a study of T cells in Graves' hyperthyroidism and ophthalmopathy.

The sample in question was peripheral blood mononuclear cells (PBMCs), obtained at new diagnosis, from a patient treated with antithyroid drugs. Receptor source: a woman in her late teens or twenties with Graves disease.

This clonotype was recorded at least ten times. This sequence joins TRBV7-2 and TRBJ2-7; D assignment may be TRBD1 or TRBD2 (5 bases each). The CDR3 sequence is 13 residues long. V was trimmed by 6 bases and J by 6 bases, leaving 15 bases between them. In germline, CDR1 is SGHTA, CDR2 FQGNSA. This chain's CDR3 is CASRTTGTLEQYF. The CDR3 coding sequence is TGTGCCAGCAGGACCACCGGGACCCTCGAGCAGTACTTC.

This clonotype was detected many times. The chain combines TRBV6-2 or TRBV6-3 with TRBJ2-7; 8 bases agree with TRBD2. V shed 4 bases and J 1 base; nucleotides not matched to a gene: 3. CDR3 size: 14 residues. CDR1 and CDR2 (germline): MNHEY, SVGEGT. CDR3 loop: CASSWTSPSYEQYF. The DNA for the CDR3 is TGTGCCAGCAGTTGGACTAGCCCTTCCTACGAGCAGTACTTC.

In its sample, this clonotype was seen a few times. The gene calls are TRBV30 and TRBJ1-2; D unresolved. Per germline, CDR1 GTSNPN and CDR2 SVGIG (reference sequence). This CDR3 is built from 14 residues. The germline V and J ends were trimmed by 2 bases and 6 bases, with 16 bases remaining between them. CDR3 sequence reads: CAWSPVDRWDGYTF. Written as DNA, the CDR3 is TGTGCCTGGAGTCCAGTCGATAGATGGGATGGCTACACCTTC. Drawing the rest from reference TRBV30 and TRBJ1-2, the complete variable domain is SQTIHQWPATLVQPVGSPLSLECTVEGTSNPNLYWYRQAAGRGLQLLFYSVGIGQISSEVPQNLSASRPQDRQFILSSKKLLLSDSGFYLCAWSPVDRWDGYTFGSGTRLTVV.

The chain carries TRBV20-1 and TRBJ2-1, with D possibly matching TRBD2 (5 bases). Germline CDR1 is DFQATT and CDR2 is SNEGSKA (reference sequence). V was clipped by 1 base and J by 0 bases, with 13 bases between them. This CDR3 region has 16 residues. This CDR3 reads CSARGSTRSSYNEQFF. The CDR3 region has the DNA TGCAGTGCTAGAGGCTCAACTAGGAGCTCCTACAATGAGCAGTTCTTC.

This clonotype was found many times. This rearrangement joins TRBV27 to TRBJ2-7; 9 nucleotides align to TRBD2. In germline, CDR1 is MNHEY, CDR2 SMNVEV (reference sequence). The CDR3 is 15 residues long. The V segment lost 5 bases and the J segment 7 bases; nucleotides outside the gene matches: 12. As DNA, the CDR3 is TGTGCCAGCAGTCCGTTAAGCGGGAGGCCGGGGGAGCAGTACTTC. It is translated as CASSPLSGRPGEQYF.

In its sample, this clonotype was seen many times. The J gene is TRBJ1-3, the V gene TRBV28; a possible D gene is TRBD1 (5 bases). Looked up from germline, CDR1 is MDHEN and CDR2 is SYDVKM. The CDR3 covers 15 residues. V dropped 8 bases and J dropped 2 bases, with 16 bases sitting between them. Here the CDR3 DNA reads TGTGCCAGCGTAGCCCCGGGGACGCCTGGAAACACCATATATTTT. Translation gives CASVAPGTPGNTIYF.

The rearrangement uses TRBV9 and TRBJ1-1; D is undetermined. Trimming removed 2 bases from V and 5 bases from J, with 25 bases in between. CDR3 size: 18 residues. The germline V gene encodes CDR1 SGDLS and CDR2 YYNGEE. Here the CDR3 DNA reads TGTGCCAGCAGCGTTTCTCCGGGAGCTCAAGGCCGGCCTACTGAAGCTTTCTTT. As protein: CASSVSPGAQGRPTEAFF.

This clonotype was counted many times. An end of the junction differs from the germline gene, which may be a read error. The chain combines TRBV7-2 with TRBJ2-3; the D gene could be TRBD1 or TRBD2 (7 bases each). This CDR3 is 17 amino acids long. CDR1 is SGHTA and CDR2 is FQGNSA in the germline V gene. CDR3: CASSLRNRGSWTGTQYF. The CDR3 bases are TGTGCCAGCAGCTTAAGGAATCGCGGGAGTTGGACAGGTACGCAGTATTTT.